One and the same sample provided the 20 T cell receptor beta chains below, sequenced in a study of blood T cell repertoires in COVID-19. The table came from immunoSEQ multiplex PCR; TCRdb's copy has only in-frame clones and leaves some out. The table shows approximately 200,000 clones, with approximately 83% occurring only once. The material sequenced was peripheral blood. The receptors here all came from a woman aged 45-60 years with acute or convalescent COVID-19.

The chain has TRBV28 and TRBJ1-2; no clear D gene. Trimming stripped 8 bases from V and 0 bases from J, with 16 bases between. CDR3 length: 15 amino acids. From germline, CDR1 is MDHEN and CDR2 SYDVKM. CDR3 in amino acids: CASSQPGTTNYGYTF. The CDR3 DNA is TGTGCCAGCTCTCAGCCGGGAACTACTAACTATGGCTACACCTTC.

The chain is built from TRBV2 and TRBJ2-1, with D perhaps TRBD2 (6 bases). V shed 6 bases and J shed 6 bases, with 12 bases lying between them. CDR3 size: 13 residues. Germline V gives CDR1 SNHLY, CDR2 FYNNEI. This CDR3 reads CASSPGLSNEQFF. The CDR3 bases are TGTGCCAGCAGCCCGGGACTGTCCAATGAGCAGTTCTTC.

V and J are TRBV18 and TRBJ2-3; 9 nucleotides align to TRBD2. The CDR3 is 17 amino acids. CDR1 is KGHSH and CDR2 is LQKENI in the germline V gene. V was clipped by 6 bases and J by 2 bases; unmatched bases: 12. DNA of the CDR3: TGTGCCAGCTCTCCCTATGAGCGGGGGGTCTCCACAGATACGCAGTATTTT. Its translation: CASSPYERGVSTDTQYF. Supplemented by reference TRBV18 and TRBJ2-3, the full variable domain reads NAGVMQNPRHLVRRRGQEARLRCSPMKGHSHVYWYRQLPEEGLKFMVYLQKENIIDESGMPKERFSAEFPKEGPSILRIQQVVRGDSAAYFCASSPYERGVSTDTQYFGPGTRLTVL.

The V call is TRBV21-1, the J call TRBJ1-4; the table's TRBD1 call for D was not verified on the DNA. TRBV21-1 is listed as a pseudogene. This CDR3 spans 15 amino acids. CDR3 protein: CASSNYRLGNEKLFF. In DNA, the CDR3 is TGTGCCAGCAGCAACTACAGGTTGGGTAATGAAAAACTGTTTTTT.

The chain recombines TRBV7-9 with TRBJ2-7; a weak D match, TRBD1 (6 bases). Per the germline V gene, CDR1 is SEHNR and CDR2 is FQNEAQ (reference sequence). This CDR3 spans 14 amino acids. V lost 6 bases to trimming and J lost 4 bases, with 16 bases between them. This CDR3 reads CASSHTQGWYEQYF. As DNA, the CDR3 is TGTGCCAGCAGTCACACACAGGGTTGGTACGAGCAGTACTTC.

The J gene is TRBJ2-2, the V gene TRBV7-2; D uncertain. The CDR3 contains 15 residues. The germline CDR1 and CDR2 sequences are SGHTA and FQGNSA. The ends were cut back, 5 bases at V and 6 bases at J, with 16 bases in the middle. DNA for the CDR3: TGTGCCAGCAGCGTCGCCAGCGTTCGGGCCGGGGAGCTGTTTTTT. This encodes CASSVASVRAGELFF.

The CDR3 DNA is TGCAGTGCTCAGGCGAATGAGCAGTTCTTC. Translation: CSAQANEQFF. The V and J genes are TRBV20-1 and TRBJ2-1; D is unclear. This CDR3 is 10 amino acids long. The ends were cut back, 5 bases at V and 7 bases at J, with 6 bases in the middle. The germline CDR1 and CDR2 sequences are DFQATT and SNEGSKA (reference sequence).

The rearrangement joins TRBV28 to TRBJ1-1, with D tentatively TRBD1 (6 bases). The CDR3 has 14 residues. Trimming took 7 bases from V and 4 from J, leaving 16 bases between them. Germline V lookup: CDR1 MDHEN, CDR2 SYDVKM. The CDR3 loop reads CASTPGGGTTEAFF. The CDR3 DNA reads TGTGCCAGCACTCCTGGGGGGGGCACCACTGAAGCTTTCTTT.

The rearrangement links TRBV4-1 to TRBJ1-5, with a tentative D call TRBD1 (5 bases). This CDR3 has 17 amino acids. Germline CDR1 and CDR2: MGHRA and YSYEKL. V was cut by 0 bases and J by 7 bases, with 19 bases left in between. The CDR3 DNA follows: TGCGCCAGCAGCCAAGAGGACCCCCAGGGCGGCCTGCAGCCCCAGCATTTT. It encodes CASSQEDPQGGLQPQHF.

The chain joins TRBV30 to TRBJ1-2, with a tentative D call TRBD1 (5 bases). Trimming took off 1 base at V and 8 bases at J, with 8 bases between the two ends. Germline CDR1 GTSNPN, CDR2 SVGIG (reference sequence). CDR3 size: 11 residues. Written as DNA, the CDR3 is TGTGCCTGGAGTGGGGGGGTCGGCTACACCTTC. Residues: CAWSGGVGYTF.

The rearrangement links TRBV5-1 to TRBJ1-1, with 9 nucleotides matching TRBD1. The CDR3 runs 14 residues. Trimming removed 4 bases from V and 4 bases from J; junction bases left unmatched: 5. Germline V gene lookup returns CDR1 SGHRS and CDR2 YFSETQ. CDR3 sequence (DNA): TGCGCCAGCAGCCCGACAGGGGGGAGCACTGAAGCTTTCTTT. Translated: CASSPTGGSTEAFF.

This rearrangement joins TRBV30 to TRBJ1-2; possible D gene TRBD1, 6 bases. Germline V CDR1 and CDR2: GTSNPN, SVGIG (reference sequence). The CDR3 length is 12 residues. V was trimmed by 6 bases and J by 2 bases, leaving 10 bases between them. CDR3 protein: CACIDRNYGYTF. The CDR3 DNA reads TGTGCCTGTATCGACAGGAACTATGGCTACACCTTC.

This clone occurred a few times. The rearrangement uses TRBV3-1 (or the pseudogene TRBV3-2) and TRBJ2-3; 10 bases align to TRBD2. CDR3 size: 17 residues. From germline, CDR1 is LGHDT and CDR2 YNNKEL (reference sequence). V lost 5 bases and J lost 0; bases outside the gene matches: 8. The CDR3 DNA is TGTGCCAGCAGCGAGGAAATAGCGGGGGGTAGCACAGATACGCAGTATTTT. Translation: CASSEEIAGGSTDTQYF.

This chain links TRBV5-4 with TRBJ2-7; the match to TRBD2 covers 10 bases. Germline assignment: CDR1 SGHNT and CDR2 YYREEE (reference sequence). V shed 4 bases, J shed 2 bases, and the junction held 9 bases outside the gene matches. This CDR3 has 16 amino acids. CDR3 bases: TGTGCCAGCAGCCGCCCGGGAAGCGGGGGGGCCTACGAGCAGTACTTC. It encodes CASSRPGSGGAYEQYF.

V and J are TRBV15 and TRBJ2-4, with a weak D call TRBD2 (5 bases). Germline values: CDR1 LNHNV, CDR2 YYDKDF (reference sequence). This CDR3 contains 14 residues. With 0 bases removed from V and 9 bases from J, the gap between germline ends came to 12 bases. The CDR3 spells CATSRDPGFAIQYF. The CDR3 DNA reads TGTGCCACCAGCAGAGATCCGGGGTTCGCCATTCAGTACTTC.

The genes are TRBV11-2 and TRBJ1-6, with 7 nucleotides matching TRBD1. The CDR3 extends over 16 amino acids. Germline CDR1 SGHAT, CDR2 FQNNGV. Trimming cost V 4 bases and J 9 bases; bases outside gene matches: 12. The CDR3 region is CASSYEDRPGVSPLHF. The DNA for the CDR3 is TGTGCCAGCAGCTACGAGGACAGGCCTGGGGTTTCACCCCTCCACTTT.

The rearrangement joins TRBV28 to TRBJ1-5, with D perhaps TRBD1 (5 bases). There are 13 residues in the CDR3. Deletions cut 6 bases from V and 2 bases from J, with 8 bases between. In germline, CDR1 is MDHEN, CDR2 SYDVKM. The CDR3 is CASREQGNQPQHF. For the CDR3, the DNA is TGTGCCAGCAGGGAACAGGGCAATCAGCCCCAGCATTTT.

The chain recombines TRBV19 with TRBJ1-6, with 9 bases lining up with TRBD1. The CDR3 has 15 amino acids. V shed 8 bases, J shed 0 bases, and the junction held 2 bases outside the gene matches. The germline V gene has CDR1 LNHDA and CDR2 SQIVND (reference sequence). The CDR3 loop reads CASEDRGSYNSPLHF. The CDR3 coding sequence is TGTGCCAGTGAGGACAGGGGCTCCTATAATTCACCCCTCCACTTT. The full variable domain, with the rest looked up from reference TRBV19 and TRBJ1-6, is DGGITQSPKYLFRKEGQNVTLSCEQNLNHDAMYWYRQDPGQGLRLIYYSQIVNDFQKGDIAEGYSVSREKKESFPLTVTSAQKNPTAFYLCASEDRGSYNSPLHFGNGTRLTVT.

CDR3 loop: CASGVGLKTGELFF. As DNA, the CDR3 is TGTGCCAGCGGAGTAGGACTAAAAACCGGGGAGCTGTTTTTT. The chain combines TRBV6-5 with TRBJ2-2; D possibly corresponds to TRBD2 (6 bases). Germline loops: CDR1 MNHEY, CDR2 SVGAGI. V was pared by 8 bases and J by 5 bases, with 15 bases between. The CDR3 runs 14 residues.

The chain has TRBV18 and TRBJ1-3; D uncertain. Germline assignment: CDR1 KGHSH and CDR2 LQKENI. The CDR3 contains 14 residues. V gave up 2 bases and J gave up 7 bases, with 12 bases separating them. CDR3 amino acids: CASSPDSTSNTIYF. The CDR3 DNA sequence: TGTGCCAGCTCACCAGACTCAACCTCCAACACCATATATTTT.